This TCR beta chain appears in the sequencing data of a study of CD8 T cells in Susac syndrome. RNA totalling roughly 0.45 to 1 ug underwent reverse transcription with random hexamers. TCRdb fed the immunoSEQ multiplex PCR reads into MiXCR, producing one record per CDR3 protein. The sample carries tens of thousands of distinct CDR3 sequences, more than 85% recorded once. Per germline, CDR1 DFQATT and CDR2 SNEGSKA (reference sequence). V shed 6 bases and J shed 0 bases, with 8 bases lying between them. This CDR3 contains 12 residues. The table lists this clonotype with a count of one. The clonotype was recovered from a human donor with Susac syndrome. The rearrangement uses TRBV20-1 and TRBJ1-1; D call uncertain. The material sequenced was CD4+ T cells from PBMCs. The CDR3 loop reads CSAEGMNTEAFF. The CDR3 bases are TGCAGTGCCGAGGGAATGAACACTGAAGCTTTCTTT.